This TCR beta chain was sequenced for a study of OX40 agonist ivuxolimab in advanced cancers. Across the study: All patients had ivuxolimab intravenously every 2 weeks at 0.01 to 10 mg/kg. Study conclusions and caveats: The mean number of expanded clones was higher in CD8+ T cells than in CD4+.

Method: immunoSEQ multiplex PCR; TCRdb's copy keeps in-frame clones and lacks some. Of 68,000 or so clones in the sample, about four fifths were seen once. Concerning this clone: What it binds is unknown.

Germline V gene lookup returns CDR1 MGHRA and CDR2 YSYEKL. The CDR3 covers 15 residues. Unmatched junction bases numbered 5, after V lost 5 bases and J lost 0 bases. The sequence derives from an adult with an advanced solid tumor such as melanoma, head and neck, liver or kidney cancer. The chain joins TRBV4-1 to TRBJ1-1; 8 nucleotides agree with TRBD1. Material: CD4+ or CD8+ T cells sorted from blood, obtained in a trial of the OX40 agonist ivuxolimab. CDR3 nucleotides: TGCGCCAGCAGCAACCGGGACAGGATGAACACTGAAGCTTTCTTT. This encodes CASSNRDRMNTEAFF.